This TCR beta chain comes out of a study of metastatic and nonmetastatic thyroid tumors. Study at large: Malignant and benign thyroid patients had repertoires compared in peripheral blood and tumor or nodule tissue.

This clone was found many times. The antigen is undetermined. No treatment had been given to any patient before thyroid surgery. General study findings and limits: For both blood and tumor, malignant thyroid tumors reportedly showed significantly higher TCR beta diversity than benign nodules did.

Per the original data handling: The distant-metastasis classifier for papillary thyroid cancer was built from CDR3 differences across clinicopathological groups. TCRdb called clones again from the PCR reads with MiXCR. TCRdb, not the authors, supplied the V and J calls. The data show about 21,000 clones, with about 16% seen just once and about 21% held by the top ten. This CDR3 is 15 amino acids long. The trim removed 4 bases at V and 0 bases at J, leaving 8 bases unmatched. Per the germline V gene, CDR1 is SQVTM and CDR2 is ANQGSEA. The sequence was obtained from a male donor with papillary thyroid cancer or a benign thyroid nodule (not recorded which). Some clones in this sample may be carry-over from other donors' samples. This chain uses TRBV29-1 with TRBJ2-7, with 8 bases lining up with TRBD2. Source material: blood. The CDR3 here is CSVVPGGALSYEQYF. CDR3 nucleotide sequence: TGCAGCGTTGTCCCCGGGGGGGCCCTCTCCTACGAGCAGTACTTC.